This record looks at one T cell receptor beta chain sequence and its context. The antigen is unknown. Specified time point: blood 4 weeks post-SBRT, at nephrectomy. Treatment in this sample: 15 Gy SBRT to primary tumor, nephrectomy 4 weeks later. Nephrectomy followed 15 Gy stereotactic body radiation by 4 weeks. After SBRT, blood was collected at 2 and 4 weeks, plus baseline. This renal cell carcinoma was of the clear cell type. Assay: immunoSEQ multiplex PCR; the TCRdb copy retains only in-frame clones and omits some. The sample consists of roughly 170,000 clones, about 87% of them appearing once. The data stem from a study of radiation and T cells in renal cell carcinoma. Overall study results and limits: In blood, top tumor clones expanded by 2 weeks, shrinking by 4.

The sample was blood, taken from a patient whose treatment included radiotherapy and nephrectomy. The receptor comes from a woman between 45 and 65 years old with renal cell carcinoma.

The CDR3 nucleotides read TGTGCCAGCAGCGCCACTACGAACACCGGGGAGCTGTTTTTT. It is translated as CASSATTNTGELFF. V and J are TRBV7-3 and TRBJ2-2; no clear D gene. V lost 5 bases to trimming and J lost 0 bases, with 7 bases between them. The CDR3 extends over 14 amino acids. Looked up from germline, CDR1 is SGHTA and CDR2 is FQGTGA.